This T cell receptor beta chain was sequenced in a study of immune cell composition in non-small cell lung cancer (dated by TCRdb to the late 2010s). In the study overall: To assign histologic subtype, which was mostly lung adenocarcinoma or squamous cell carcinoma, H&E was combined with p63, CK5, Napsin A and TTF-1 immunohistochemistry. TCR-beta sequencing from Adaptive Biotechnologies was done on a few dozen paired sets of NSCLC tumour and non-adjacent lung specimens and on more than 25 tumour-only specimens. Supplementary cohort #1, 10 lung adenocarcinoma cases, had paired tumour/lung TCR-beta sequencing and TIL populations generated to assess tumour reactivity. A few tumour specimens with TCR-beta data were of rare histological subtypes and were excluded from the subtype comparisons.

A note on this clone: It lacks a known antigen. No qualities accompany the bases; no much larger clone lies one base away.

From frozen aliquots of unsorted single-cell suspensions, genomic DNA was isolated using the QIAamp DNA kit. The tumour samples consisted of non-small cell lung cancer tissue that had been surgically resected. Tissues arrived within 2 hours after resection and were immediately processed into single-cell suspensions. Tissue was mechanically dissociated and enzymatically digested with DNase I, collagenase I and hyaluronidase for approximately 31 minutes at 37 °C, then filtered and RBC-lysed. A two-step multiplex PCR was used to amplify TCR-beta CDR3 regions from genomic DNA, and Illumina-compatible adaptors were added in the second step. TCR-beta immunosequencing was performed on an Illumina platform as a commercial immunoSEQ service. The authors' pipeline ran thus. Repertoires were described by productive clonality and by Top 10 Clones, which is the percentage of T-cell templates coming from the ten most frequent sequences. Values of productive clonality ranged from 0 to 1, with a monoclonal population indicated by a value of 1. Sequences comprising at least 0.1% of tumour T-cell templates but absent from matched non-adjacent lung were defined as tumour-associated clones and were identified via log10 scatter plots. Analyses were done in GraphPad Prism7 and R, with Student's t-tests for two-group comparisons, ANOVA for stages, and linear regression for relationships. In TCRdb, the immuneACCESS table is reduced to in-frame sequences with V and J assigned. These tables do not hold every clone; where another copy was compared, an unresolved V gene accounts for under half, and the others remain unexplained. D and trimming come from the DNA, and the V and J calls and clone size come from that table. For this sample the table gives 3,000 or so clones, of which roughly 70% were detected only once. The ten most abundant clones make up 19% of the sample.

V was cut back by 5 bases and J by 1 base, leaving a gap of 8 bases between them. CDR1 SQVTM and CDR2 ANQGSEA are derived from the germline V gene. The CDR3 runs 12 residues from the cysteine to the phenylalanine. Only CDR3 DNA is held: 36 bases, read in frame from base 1. Beyond this particular receptor, the publication reports: Nearly half of NSCLC cases had tumour-associated clones >0.5%, found in 33% of adenocarcinomas compared with around 75% of squamous carcinomas. Compared with lung adenocarcinoma tumours, lung squamous cell carcinoma showed significantly higher Top 10 clone scores and productive clonality. Across approximately 10 adenocarcinoma cases, TIL tumour reactivity correlated strongly with maximal tumour-associated clone frequency but not with overall clonality. Smoking pack-years did not significantly correlate with tumour TCR-beta clonality. The reactivity cohort contained only 10 or so cases, and the tumour-reactive clones were not shown to have sequences in common with the dominant in vivo tumour-associated clones.

The V and J segments used are TRBV29-1 and TRBJ1-1; perhaps TRBD1 is the D gene, with 5 bases matching. The receptor's source is a human donor with non-small cell lung cancer. Material: lung tumor tissue. The DNA sequence is given as TGCAGCGTTAGACAGACGAACACTGAAGCTTTCTTT. Translation gives CSVRQTNTEAFF.